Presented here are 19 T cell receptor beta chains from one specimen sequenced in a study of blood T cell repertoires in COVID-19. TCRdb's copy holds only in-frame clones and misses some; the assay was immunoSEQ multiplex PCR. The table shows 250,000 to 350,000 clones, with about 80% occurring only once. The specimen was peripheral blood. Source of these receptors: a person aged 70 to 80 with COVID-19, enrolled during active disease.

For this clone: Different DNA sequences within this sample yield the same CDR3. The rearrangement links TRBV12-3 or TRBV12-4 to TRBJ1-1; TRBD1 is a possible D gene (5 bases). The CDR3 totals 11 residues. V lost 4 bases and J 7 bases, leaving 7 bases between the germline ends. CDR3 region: CASSSTVEAFF. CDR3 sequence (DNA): TGTGCCAGCAGTTCGACAGTTGAAGCTTTCTTT.

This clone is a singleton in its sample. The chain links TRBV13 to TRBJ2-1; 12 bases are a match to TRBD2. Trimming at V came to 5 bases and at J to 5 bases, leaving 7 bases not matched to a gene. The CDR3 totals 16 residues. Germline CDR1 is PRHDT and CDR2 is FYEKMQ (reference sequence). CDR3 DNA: TGTGCCAGCAGCGTACTAACTAGCGGGAGGAACAATGAGCAGTTCTTC. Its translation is CASSVLTSGRNNEQFF.

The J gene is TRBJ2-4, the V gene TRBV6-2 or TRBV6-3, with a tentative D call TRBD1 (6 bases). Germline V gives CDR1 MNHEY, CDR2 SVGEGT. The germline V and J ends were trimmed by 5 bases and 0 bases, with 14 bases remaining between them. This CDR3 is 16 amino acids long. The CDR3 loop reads CASSDTGTLAKNIQYF. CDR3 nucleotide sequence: TGTGCCAGCAGTGACACAGGGACACTAGCCAAAAACATTCAGTACTTC.

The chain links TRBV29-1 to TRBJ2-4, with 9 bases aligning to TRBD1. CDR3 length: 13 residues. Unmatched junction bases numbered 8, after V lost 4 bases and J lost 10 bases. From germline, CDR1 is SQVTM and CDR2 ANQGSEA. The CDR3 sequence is CSVVGTGPGIQYF. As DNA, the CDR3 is TGCAGCGTTGTCGGGACAGGGCCCGGGATTCAGTACTTC.

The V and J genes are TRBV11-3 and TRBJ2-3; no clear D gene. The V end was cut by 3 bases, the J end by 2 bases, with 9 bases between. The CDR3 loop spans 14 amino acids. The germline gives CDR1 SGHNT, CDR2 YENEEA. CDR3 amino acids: CASSFGGATDTQYF. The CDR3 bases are TGTGCCAGCAGCTTCGGCGGCGCCACAGATACGCAGTATTTT.

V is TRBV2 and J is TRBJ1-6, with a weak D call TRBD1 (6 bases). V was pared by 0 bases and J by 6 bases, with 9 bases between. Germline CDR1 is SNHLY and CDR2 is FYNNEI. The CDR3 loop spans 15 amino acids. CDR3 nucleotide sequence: TGTGCCAGCAGTGAAGCGGACAGCATTAATTCACCCCTCCACTTT. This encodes CASSEADSINSPLHF.

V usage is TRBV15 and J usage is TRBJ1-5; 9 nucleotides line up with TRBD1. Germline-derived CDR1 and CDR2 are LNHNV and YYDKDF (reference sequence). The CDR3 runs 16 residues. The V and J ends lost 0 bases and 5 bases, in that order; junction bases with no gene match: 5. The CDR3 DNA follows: TGTGCCACCAGCAGAGATCGTTGGACAGGGGATCAGCCCCAGCATTTT. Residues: CATSRDRWTGDQPQHF.

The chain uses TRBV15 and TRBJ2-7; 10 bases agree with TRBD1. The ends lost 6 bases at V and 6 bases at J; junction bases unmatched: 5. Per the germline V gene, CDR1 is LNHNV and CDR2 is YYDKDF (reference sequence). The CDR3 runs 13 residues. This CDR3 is CATRDRTGGEQYF. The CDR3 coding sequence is TGTGCCACCAGAGACCGGACAGGGGGCGAGCAGTACTTC. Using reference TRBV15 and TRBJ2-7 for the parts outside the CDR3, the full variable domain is DAMVIQNPRYQVTQFGKPVTLSCSQTLNHNVMYWYQQKSSQAPKLLFHYYDKDFNNEADTPDNFQSRRPNTSFCFLDIRSPGLGDTAMYLCATRDRTGGEQYFGPGTRLTVT.

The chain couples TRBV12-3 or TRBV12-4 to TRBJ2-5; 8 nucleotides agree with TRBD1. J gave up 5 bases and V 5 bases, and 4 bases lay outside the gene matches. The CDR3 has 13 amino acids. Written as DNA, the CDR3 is TGTGCCAGCAGTCCGGACAGGGTGGAGACCCAGTACTTC. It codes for CASSPDRVETQYF.

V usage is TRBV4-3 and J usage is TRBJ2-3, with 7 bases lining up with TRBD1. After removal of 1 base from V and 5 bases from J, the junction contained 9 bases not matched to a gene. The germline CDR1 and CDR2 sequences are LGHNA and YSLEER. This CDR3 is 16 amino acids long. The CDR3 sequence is CASSQGQGEILDTQYF. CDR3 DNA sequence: TGCGCCAGCAGCCAAGGCCAGGGGGAAATTTTAGATACGCAGTATTTT.

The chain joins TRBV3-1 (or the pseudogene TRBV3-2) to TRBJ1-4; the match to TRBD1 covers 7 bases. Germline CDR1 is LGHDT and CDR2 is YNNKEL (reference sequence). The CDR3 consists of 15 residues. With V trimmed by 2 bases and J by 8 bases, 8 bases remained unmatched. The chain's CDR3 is CASSQNKGAREKLFF. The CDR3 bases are TGTGCCAGCAGCCAAAATAAGGGGGCGCGAGAAAAACTGTTTTTT.

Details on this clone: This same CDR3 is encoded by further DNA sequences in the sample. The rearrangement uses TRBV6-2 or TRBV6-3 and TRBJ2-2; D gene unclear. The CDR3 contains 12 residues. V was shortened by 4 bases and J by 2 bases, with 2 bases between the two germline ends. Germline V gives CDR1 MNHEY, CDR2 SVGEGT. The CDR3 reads CASSSNTGELFF. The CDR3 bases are TGTGCCAGCAGTTCAAACACCGGGGAGCTGTTTTTT.

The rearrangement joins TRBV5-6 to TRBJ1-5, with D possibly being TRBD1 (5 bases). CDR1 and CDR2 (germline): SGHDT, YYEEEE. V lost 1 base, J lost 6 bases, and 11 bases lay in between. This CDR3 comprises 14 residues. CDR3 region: CASSLRSGFQPQHF. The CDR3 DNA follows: TGTGCCAGCAGCTTGAGGTCAGGGTTTCAGCCCCAGCATTTT.

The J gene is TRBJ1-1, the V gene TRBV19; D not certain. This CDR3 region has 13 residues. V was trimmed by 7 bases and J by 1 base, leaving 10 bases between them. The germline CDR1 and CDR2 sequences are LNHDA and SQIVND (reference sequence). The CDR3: CASNSLANTEAFF. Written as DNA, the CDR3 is TGTGCCAGTAACTCATTAGCGAACACTGAAGCTTTCTTT.

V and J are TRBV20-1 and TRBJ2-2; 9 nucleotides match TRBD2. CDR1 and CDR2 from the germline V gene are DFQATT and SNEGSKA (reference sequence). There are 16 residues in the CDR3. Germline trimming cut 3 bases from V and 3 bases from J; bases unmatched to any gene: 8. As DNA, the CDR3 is TGCAGTGCTAGTTCTCCGACTAGCGGTTACACCGGGGAGCTGTTTTTT. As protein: CSASSPTSGYTGELFF.

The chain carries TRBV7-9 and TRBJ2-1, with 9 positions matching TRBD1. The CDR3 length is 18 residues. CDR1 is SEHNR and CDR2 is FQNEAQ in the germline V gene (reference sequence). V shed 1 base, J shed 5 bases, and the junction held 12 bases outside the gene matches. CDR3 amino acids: CASSLVDIRDRAHNEQFF. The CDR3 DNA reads TGTGCCAGCAGCTTAGTAGACATTCGGGACAGGGCCCACAATGAGCAGTTCTTC.

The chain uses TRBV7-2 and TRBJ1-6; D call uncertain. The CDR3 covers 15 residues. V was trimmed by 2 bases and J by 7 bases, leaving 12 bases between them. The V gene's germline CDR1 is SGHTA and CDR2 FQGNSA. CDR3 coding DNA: TGTGCCAGCAGCTTACCGCCCAGGTTAAATTCACCCCTCCACTTT. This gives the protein CASSLPPRLNSPLHF. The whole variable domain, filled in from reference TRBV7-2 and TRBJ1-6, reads GAGVSQSPSNKVTEKGKDVELRCDPISGHTALYWYRQSLGQGLEFLIYFQGNSAPDKSGLPSDRFSAERTGGSVSTLTIQRTQQEDSAVYLCASSLPPRLNSPLHFGNGTRLTVT.

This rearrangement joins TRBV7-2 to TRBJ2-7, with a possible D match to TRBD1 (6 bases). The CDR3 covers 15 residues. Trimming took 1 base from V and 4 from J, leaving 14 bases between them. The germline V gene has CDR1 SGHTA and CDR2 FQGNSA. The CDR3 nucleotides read TGTGCCAGCAGCTTAGGTCCGGGACACCTATACGAGCAGTACTTC. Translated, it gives CASSLGPGHLYEQYF.

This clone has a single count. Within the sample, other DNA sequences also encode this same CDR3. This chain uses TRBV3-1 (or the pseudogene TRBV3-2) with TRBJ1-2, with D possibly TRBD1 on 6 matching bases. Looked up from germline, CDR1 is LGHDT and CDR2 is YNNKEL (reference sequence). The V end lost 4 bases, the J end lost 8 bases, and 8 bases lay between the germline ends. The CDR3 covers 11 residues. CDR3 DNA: TGTGCCAGCAGCCCAGGGGTGGGCTACACCTTC. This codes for CASSPGVGYTF.